Described below is a single T cell receptor (beta chain) sequence and its context. Measured with immunoSEQ multiplex PCR; TCRdb has only the in-frame clones, and not every one. The sample has 15,000 to 20,000 clones, approximately 89% seen once. Germline lookup yields CDR1 SGDLS and CDR2 YYNGEE. This CDR3 spans 16 amino acids. V lost 3 bases, J lost 1 base, and 6 bases stayed unmatched. The sample is drawn from a study of graft-versus-host responses after intestinal transplantation. The chain employs TRBV9 and TRBJ2-1; TRBD2 agrees at 8 bases. The specimen comprised bone marrow, sampled roughly 19 weeks after transplant. The sequence was obtained from a human patient who received an intestinal transplant, so some T cells may come from the graft donor. The CDR3 DNA is TGTGCCAGCAGCGCTGAGCGGGAGCGGTCCTACAATGAGCAGTTCTTC. This encodes CASSAERERSYNEQFF.